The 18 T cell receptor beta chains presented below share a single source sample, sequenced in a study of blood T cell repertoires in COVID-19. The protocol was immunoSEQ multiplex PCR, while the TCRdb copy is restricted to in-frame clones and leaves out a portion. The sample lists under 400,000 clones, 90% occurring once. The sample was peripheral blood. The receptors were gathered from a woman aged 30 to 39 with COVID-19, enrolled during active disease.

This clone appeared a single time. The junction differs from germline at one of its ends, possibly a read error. CDR3 sequence reads: CASKGGTRFPYIEQFF. The CDR3 DNA reads TGTGCCAGCAAAGGGGGGACTAGATTCCCCTACATTGAGCAGTTCTTC. The chain has TRBV7-9 and TRBJ2-1, with 8 positions matching TRBD2. Germline loops: CDR1 SEHNR, CDR2 FQNEAQ (reference sequence). This CDR3 is 16 amino acids long.

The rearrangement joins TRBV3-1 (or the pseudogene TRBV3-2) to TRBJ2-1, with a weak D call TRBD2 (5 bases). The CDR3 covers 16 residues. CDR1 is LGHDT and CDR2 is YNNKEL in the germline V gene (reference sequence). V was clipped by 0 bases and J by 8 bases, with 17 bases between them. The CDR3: CASSQEASFTVDEQFF. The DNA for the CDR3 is TGTGCCAGCAGCCAAGAGGCTAGCTTTACTGTCGATGAGCAGTTCTTC.

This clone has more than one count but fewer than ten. CDR3 nucleotide sequence: TGTGCCATCAGTTCCAGGACAGGGATCACTGAAGCTTTCTTT. Translated, it gives CAISSRTGITEAFF. The chain uses TRBV10-3 and TRBJ1-1, with 8 bases identical to TRBD1. The CDR3 runs to 14 residues. The trim removed 5 bases at V and 4 bases at J, leaving 6 bases unmatched. Germline values: CDR1 ENHRY, CDR2 SYGVKD.

This chain's CDR3 is CSVEDISYNEQFF. CDR3 bases: TGCAGCGTCGAGGATATCTCCTACAATGAGCAGTTCTTC. This sequence joins TRBV29-1 and TRBJ2-1; no firm D call. V was clipped by 6 bases and J by 0 bases, with 9 bases between them. Germline V gene data show CDR1 as SQVTM and CDR2 as ANQGSEA. This CDR3 comprises 13 residues.

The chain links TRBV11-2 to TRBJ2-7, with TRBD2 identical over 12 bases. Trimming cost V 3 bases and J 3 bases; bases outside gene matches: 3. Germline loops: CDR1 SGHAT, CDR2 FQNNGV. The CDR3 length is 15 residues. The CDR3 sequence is CASSFGTSGLYEQYF. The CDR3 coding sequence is TGTGCCAGCAGCTTCGGGACTAGCGGGCTCTACGAGCAGTACTTC.

The CDR3 reads CASSRDRYYEQYF. The CDR3 bases are TGCGCCAGCAGTAGGGACAGATACTACGAGCAGTACTTC. This chain uses TRBV5-1 with TRBJ2-7; 7 positions match TRBD1. The CDR3 has 13 residues. CDR1 and CDR2 from the germline V gene are SGHRS and YFSETQ. V dropped 5 bases and J dropped 3; count of bases not matched to a gene: 5. Together with reference TRBV5-1 and TRBJ2-7, the CDR3 gives the full variable domain: KAGVTQTPRYLIKTRGQQVTLSCSPISGHRSVSWYQQTPGQGLQFLFEYFSETQRNKGNFPGRFSGRQFSNSRSEMNVSTLELGDSALYLCASSRDRYYEQYFGPGTRLTVT.

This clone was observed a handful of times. The CDR3 loop is CASTNGQLGNQPQHF. The CDR3 DNA reads TGTGCCAGCACTAATGGACAGCTAGGCAATCAGCCCCAGCATTTT. The chain employs TRBV2 and TRBJ1-5; weak D call: TRBD1 (6 bases). The V end lost 7 bases, the J end lost 2 bases, and 15 bases lay between the germline ends. The CDR3 runs to 15 residues. Looked up from germline, CDR1 is SNHLY and CDR2 is FYNNEI.

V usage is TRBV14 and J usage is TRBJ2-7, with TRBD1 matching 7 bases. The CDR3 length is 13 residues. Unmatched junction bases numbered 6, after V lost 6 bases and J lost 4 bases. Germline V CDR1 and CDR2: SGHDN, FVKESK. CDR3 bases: TGTGCCAGCAGTCATACCAGGGGGTACGAGCAGTACTTC. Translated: CASSHTRGYEQYF.

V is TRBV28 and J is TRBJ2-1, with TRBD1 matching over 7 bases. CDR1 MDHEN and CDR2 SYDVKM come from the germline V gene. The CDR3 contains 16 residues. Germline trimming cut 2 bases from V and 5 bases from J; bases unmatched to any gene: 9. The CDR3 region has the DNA TGTGCCAGCAGTTTAGTTCGACAGGGTAACGACAATGAGCAGTTCTTC. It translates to CASSLVRQGNDNEQFF.

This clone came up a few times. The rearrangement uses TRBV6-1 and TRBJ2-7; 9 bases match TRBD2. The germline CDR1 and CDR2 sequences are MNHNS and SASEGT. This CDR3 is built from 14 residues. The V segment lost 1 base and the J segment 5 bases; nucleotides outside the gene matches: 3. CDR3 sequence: CASSEVAGAHEQYF. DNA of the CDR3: TGTGCCAGCAGTGAAGTAGCGGGAGCCCACGAGCAGTACTTC.

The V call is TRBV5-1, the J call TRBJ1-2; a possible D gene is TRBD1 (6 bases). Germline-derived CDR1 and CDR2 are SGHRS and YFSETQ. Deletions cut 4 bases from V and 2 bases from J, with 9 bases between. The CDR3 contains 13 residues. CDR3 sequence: CASSPDSNYGYTF. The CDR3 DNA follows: TGCGCCAGCAGCCCGGACAGCAACTATGGCTACACCTTC.

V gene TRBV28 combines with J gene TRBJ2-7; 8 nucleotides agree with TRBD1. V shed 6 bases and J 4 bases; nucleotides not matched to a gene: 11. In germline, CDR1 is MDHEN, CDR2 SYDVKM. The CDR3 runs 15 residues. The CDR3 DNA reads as TGTGCCAGCAGCCCCAGGGGGCTACTCAGTTACGAGCAGTACTTC. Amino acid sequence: CASSPRGLLSYEQYF.

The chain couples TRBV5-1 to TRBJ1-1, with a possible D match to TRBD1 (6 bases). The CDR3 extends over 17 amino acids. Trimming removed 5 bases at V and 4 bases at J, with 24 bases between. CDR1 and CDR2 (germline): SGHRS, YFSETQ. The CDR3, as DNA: TGCGCCAGCAGGTCCGAGACAGGAAGGGCGCTTATCACTGAAGCTTTCTTT. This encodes CASRSETGRALITEAFF.

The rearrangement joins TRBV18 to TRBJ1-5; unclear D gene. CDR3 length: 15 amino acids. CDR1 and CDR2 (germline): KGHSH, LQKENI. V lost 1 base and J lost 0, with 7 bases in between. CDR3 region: CASSPQRYSNQPQHF. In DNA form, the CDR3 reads TGTGCCAGCTCACCACAGAGATATAGCAATCAGCCCCAGCATTTT.

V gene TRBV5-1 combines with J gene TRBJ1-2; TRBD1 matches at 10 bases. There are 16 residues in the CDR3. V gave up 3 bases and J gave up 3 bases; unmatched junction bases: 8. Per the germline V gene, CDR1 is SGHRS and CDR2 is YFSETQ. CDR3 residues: CASSSTGGGMDYGYTF. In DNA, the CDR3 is TGCGCCAGCAGCTCGACAGGGGGCGGAATGGACTATGGCTACACCTTC.

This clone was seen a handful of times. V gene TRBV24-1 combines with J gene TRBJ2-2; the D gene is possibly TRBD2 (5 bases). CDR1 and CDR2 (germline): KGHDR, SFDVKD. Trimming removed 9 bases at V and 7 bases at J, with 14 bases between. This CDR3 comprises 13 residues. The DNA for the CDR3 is TGTGCCACCTCGGACTTTACAGTCGGGGAGCTGTTTTTT. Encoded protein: CATSDFTVGELFF.

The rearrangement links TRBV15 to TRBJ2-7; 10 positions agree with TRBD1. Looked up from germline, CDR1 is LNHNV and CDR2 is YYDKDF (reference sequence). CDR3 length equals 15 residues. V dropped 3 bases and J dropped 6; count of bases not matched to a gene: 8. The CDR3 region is CATSSRDRGRSEQYF. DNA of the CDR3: TGTGCCACCAGCAGCCGGGACAGGGGAAGGTCCGAGCAGTACTTC.

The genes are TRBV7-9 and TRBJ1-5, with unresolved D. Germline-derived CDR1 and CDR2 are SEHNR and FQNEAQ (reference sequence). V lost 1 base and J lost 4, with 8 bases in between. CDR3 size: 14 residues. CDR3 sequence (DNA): TGTGCCAGCAGCTTAGACACCTCAAATCAGCCCCAGCATTTT. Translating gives CASSLDTSNQPQHF.